These 26 T cell receptor beta chains were all obtained from the same sample, sequenced in a study of blood T cell repertoires in COVID-19. Using immunoSEQ multiplex PCR, the repertoire was profiled, and TCRdb retains in-frame clones only, with some absent. The sample holds a few hundred thousand clones, 70% to 90% seen once. Source material: PBMCs or T cells enriched from blood (not recorded which). These receptors were obtained from a woman aged 40-49 years with acute COVID-19.

The V call is TRBV7-2, the J call TRBJ2-7; 7 positions match TRBD2. This CDR3 spans 14 amino acids. Germline V gene lookup returns CDR1 SGHTA and CDR2 FQGNSA. The trim removed 4 bases at V and 3 bases at J, leaving 6 bases unmatched. The CDR3 spells CASSSSGRVYEQYF. The CDR3 DNA sequence: TGTGCCAGCAGCTCCTCAGGGAGGGTCTACGAGCAGTACTTC.

V usage is TRBV2 and J usage is TRBJ2-4, with 7 bases matching TRBD2. Germline-derived CDR1 and CDR2 are SNHLY and FYNNEI. The CDR3 sequence is 14 residues long. The junction had 6 bases not matched to a gene; V was cut back by 6 bases and J by 4 bases. This CDR3 reads CASRRGTTKNIQYF. CDR3 in DNA: TGTGCCAGCAGACGGGGGACTACAAAAAACATTCAGTACTTC.

The J gene is TRBJ2-1, the V gene TRBV15; the match to TRBD1 covers 9 bases. Trimming cost V 2 bases and J 10 bases; bases outside gene matches: 15. Germline V CDR1 and CDR2: LNHNV, YYDKDF (reference sequence). This CDR3 comprises 17 residues. The CDR3 bases are TGTGCCACCAGCAGAAAATCACAGGGGGCCCAGGTATGGGAGCAGTTCTTC. Translated: CATSRKSQGAQVWEQFF. Full variable domain (outside the CDR3, taken from reference TRBV15 and TRBJ2-1): DAMVIQNPRYQVTQFGKPVTLSCSQTLNHNVMYWYQQKSSQAPKLLFHYYDKDFNNEADTPDNFQSRRPNTSFCFLDIRSPGLGDTAMYLCATSRKSQGAQVWEQFFGPGTRLTVL.

The genes are TRBV7-3 and TRBJ1-6; 7 bases line up with TRBD1. J was trimmed by 5 bases and V by 5 bases; bases with no gene match: 6. The V gene's germline CDR1 is SGHTA and CDR2 FQGTGA. The CDR3 extends over 15 amino acids. Here the CDR3 reads CASSPAGGHNSPLHF. The CDR3 nucleotides are TGTGCCAGCAGCCCCGCAGGGGGACATAATTCACCCCTCCACTTT.

The chain has TRBV19 and TRBJ1-6, with D perhaps matching TRBD1 (6 bases). V gave up 2 bases and J gave up 8 bases, with 13 bases separating them. CDR1 is LNHDA and CDR2 is SQIVND in the germline V gene (reference sequence). The CDR3 length is 15 residues. In DNA, the CDR3 is TGTGCCAGTAGTATATCACAGGGTAGGGATTCACCCCTCCACTTT. This gives the protein CASSISQGRDSPLHF.

This clone was picked up one time. The chain employs TRBV20-1 and TRBJ1-5; D unresolved. Trimming pared 3 bases from V and 3 bases from J, leaving 9 bases between. The CDR3 totals 13 residues. CDR1 DFQATT and CDR2 SNEGSKA come from the germline V gene (reference sequence). The DNA of the CDR3 is TGCAGTGCTAGTGATCACTACAATCAGCCCCAGCATTTT. Protein sequence: CSASDHYNQPQHF.

This clone has just a few counts. The chain joins TRBV11-2 to TRBJ2-3, with TRBD2 as a possible D gene (6 bases). In germline, CDR1 is SGHAT, CDR2 FQNNGV. V gave up 6 bases and J gave up 8 bases, with 9 bases separating them. The length of the CDR3 is 11 residues. CDR3: CASRSEGTQYF. CDR3 nucleotide sequence: TGTGCCAGCAGATCGGAGGGTACGCAGTATTTT.

V usage is TRBV7-2 and J usage is TRBJ1-4, with D possibly being TRBD1 (5 bases). This CDR3 contains 15 residues. Trimming took off 2 bases at V and 3 bases at J, with 10 bases between the two ends. CDR1 SGHTA and CDR2 FQGNSA come from the germline V gene. The CDR3 sequence: CASSLQGRANEKLFF. CDR3 nucleotides: TGTGCCAGCAGCTTACAGGGCCGGGCTAATGAAAAACTGTTTTTT. The whole variable domain, remainder taken from reference TRBV7-2 and TRBJ1-4, is GAGVSQSPSNKVTEKGKDVELRCDPISGHTALYWYRQSLGQGLEFLIYFQGNSAPDKSGLPSDRFSAERTGGSVSTLTIQRTQQEDSAVYLCASSLQGRANEKLFFGSGTQLSVL.

For the CDR3, the DNA is TGTGCCAGCAGGGCCGGGACAGGGGTTGGCTACACCTTC. It is translated as CASRAGTGVGYTF. This chain joins TRBV7-2 and TRBJ1-2; 10 bases map to TRBD1. The CDR3 is made up of 13 amino acids. After removal of 6 bases from V and 7 bases from J, the junction contained 5 bases not matched to a gene. Germline values: CDR1 SGHTA, CDR2 FQGNSA. Based on the CDR3 plus reference TRBV7-2 and TRBJ1-2, the full variable domain is GAGVSQSPSNKVTEKGKDVELRCDPISGHTALYWYRQSLGQGLEFLIYFQGNSAPDKSGLPSDRFSAERTGGSVSTLTIQRTQQEDSAVYLCASRAGTGVGYTFGSGTRLTVV.

The genes are TRBV24-1 and TRBJ1-5; TRBD1 aligns across 10 bases. CDR1 and CDR2 (germline): KGHDR, SFDVKD. V shed 4 bases, J shed 7 bases, and the junction held 3 bases outside the gene matches. The CDR3 contains 14 residues. CDR3 nucleotide sequence: TGTGCCACCAGTGAACCGGGACAGGGGCAGCCCCAGCATTTT. As protein: CATSEPGQGQPQHF.

The chain links TRBV3-1 (or the pseudogene TRBV3-2) to TRBJ1-5, with D hard to call. There are 14 residues in the CDR3. Germline CDR1 reads LGHDT; CDR2 reads YNNKEL (reference sequence). V was cut by 2 bases and J by 6 bases, with 11 bases left in between. CDR3 loop: CASSQPGSSQPQHF. The CDR3 DNA sequence: TGTGCCAGCAGCCAACCGGGATCCAGTCAGCCCCAGCATTTT.

This rearrangement joins TRBV6-5 to TRBJ1-4; D is undetermined. CDR3 length: 12 amino acids. The germline V and J ends were trimmed by 2 bases and 6 bases, with 4 bases remaining between them. Germline-derived CDR1 and CDR2 are MNHEY and SVGAGI. The CDR3 loop reads CASSYGDEKLFF. The CDR3 DNA reads TGTGCCAGCAGTTACGGAGATGAAAAACTGTTTTTT.

The J gene is TRBJ1-2, the V gene TRBV2, with D possibly being TRBD1 (6 bases). This CDR3 has 16 amino acids. V was pared by 3 bases and J by 4 bases, with 18 bases between. Per germline, CDR1 SNHLY and CDR2 FYNNEI. The CDR3 DNA sequence: TGTGCCAGCAGTGAGCTGGGGGCGGTTGGGAGCTATGGCTACACCTTC. Translation: CASSELGAVGSYGYTF.

This clone has a single count. One end of the junction varies from germline; a read error may be responsible. J is TRBJ1-1 and V is TRBV28; D is unclear. This CDR3 is 10 amino acids long. Germline loops: CDR1 MDHEN, CDR2 SYDVKM. For the CDR3, the DNA is TGTGTCAGCAGTTTCAGCGTCGCTTTCTTT. This translates into CVSSFSVAFF.

The V gene is TRBV19, the J gene TRBJ2-7; 9 bases line up with TRBD1. This CDR3 comprises 16 residues. Looked up from germline, CDR1 is LNHDA and CDR2 is SQIVND (reference sequence). After removal of 3 bases from V and 0 bases from J, the junction contained 6 bases not matched to a gene. The chain's CDR3 is CASSILGGQGSYEQYF. As DNA, the CDR3 is TGTGCCAGTAGTATCTTAGGGGGACAGGGCTCCTACGAGCAGTACTTC.

The chain is built from TRBV2 and TRBJ2-1, with unresolved D. CDR1 is SNHLY and CDR2 is FYNNEI in the germline V gene. This CDR3 is 15 amino acids long. The ends were cut back, 7 bases at V and 2 bases at J, with 15 bases in the middle. CDR3 nucleotide sequence: TGTGCCAGCACTCTGAACACCTTCGCCTACAATGAGCAGTTCTTC. Encoded protein: CASTLNTFAYNEQFF.

The chain is built from TRBV6-5 and TRBJ2-7; TRBD1 matches 9 bases. The CDR3 consists of 13 residues. Germline V CDR1 and CDR2: MNHEY, SVGAGI. Trimming at V came to 6 bases and at J to 8 bases, leaving 8 bases not matched to a gene. The DNA of the CDR3 is TGTGCCAGCAGGACAGGGGGAGGGAGCCAGCAGTACTTC. It translates to CASRTGGGSQQYF.

In DNA, the CDR3 is TGTGCCAGCAGCTTGGATAAGCATTTAGGGGGCGGTATGAACACTGAAGCTTTCTTT. Amino acid sequence: CASSLDKHLGGGMNTEAFF. This sequence joins TRBV5-8 and TRBJ1-1; 7 nucleotides match TRBD1. This CDR3 has 19 amino acids. Germline V gives CDR1 SGHTS, CDR2 YDEGEE. With 0 bases clipped from V and 0 bases from J, the junction kept 14 bases outside the gene matches.

This sequence joins TRBV11-2 and TRBJ2-1; 9 bases fit TRBD1. V shed 5 bases, J shed 16 bases, and the junction held 9 bases outside the gene matches. The CDR3 covers 12 residues. Germline CDR1 and CDR2: SGHAT and FQNNGV. The CDR3 protein is CASSTGTGFLFF. The CDR3 nucleotides are TGTGCCAGCAGCACAGGGACAGGGTTCCTCTTCTTC.

The V call is TRBV6-5, the J call TRBJ2-6; tentative D call: TRBD1 (5 bases). The CDR3 spans 15 residues. The V and J ends lost 7 bases and 3 bases respectively, with 13 bases between them. Germline V lookup: CDR1 MNHEY, CDR2 SVGAGI. The DNA of the CDR3 is TGTGCCAGCAAGGCCCCACAGGATGGGGCCAACGTCCTGACTTTC. Protein product: CASKAPQDGANVLTF.

The chain carries TRBV7-2 and TRBJ2-7; D remains unclear. The germline CDR1 and CDR2 sequences are SGHTA and FQGNSA. Trimming pared 3 bases from V and 0 bases from J, leaving 3 bases between. The CDR3 has 12 amino acids. The chain's CDR3 is CASSLSSYEQYF. CDR3 bases: TGTGCCAGCAGCTTGAGCTCCTACGAGCAGTACTTC.

The chain joins TRBV28 to TRBJ1-2; TRBD1 matches at 9 bases. The CDR3 totals 14 residues. Germline lookup yields CDR1 MDHEN and CDR2 SYDVKM. V was pared by 6 bases and J by 6 bases, with 8 bases of the junction left unmatched. This CDR3 reads CASRNRDRVNGYTF. The CDR3, as DNA: TGTGCCAGCAGAAACCGGGACAGGGTGAATGGCTACACCTTC.

The rearrangement links TRBV5-6 to TRBJ1-1; D unclear. The CDR3 runs to 15 residues. Trimming left V 4 bases short and J 1 base short, with 14 bases between. Germline lookup yields CDR1 SGHDT and CDR2 YYEEEE. DNA for the CDR3: TGTGCCAGCAGCCCGCGAACGGGTTGGAACACTGAAGCTTTCTTT. Translating it yields CASSPRTGWNTEAFF.

Notes on this clone: Other DNA sequences of this sample code for an identical CDR3. V gene TRBV7-2 combines with J gene TRBJ2-5; D not resolved. Per germline, CDR1 SGHTA and CDR2 FQGNSA. Trimming cost V 5 bases and J 5 bases, with 6 bases left between them. The CDR3 contains 11 residues. CDR3 protein: CASSPQETQYF. Here the CDR3 DNA reads TGTGCCAGCAGCCCCCAGGAGACCCAGTACTTC.

This rearrangement joins TRBV28 to TRBJ2-7, with D possibly being TRBD2 (6 bases). Trimming took 3 bases from V and 1 from J, leaving 13 bases between them. The CDR3 runs to 15 residues. CDR1 MDHEN and CDR2 SYDVKM come from the germline V gene. CDR3 sequence reads: CASSLPRAGSYEQYF. The CDR3 coding sequence is TGTGCCAGCAGTTTGCCCCGGGCGGGATCCTACGAGCAGTACTTC.

The gene calls are TRBV9 and TRBJ2-1, with 10 bases aligning to TRBD2. This CDR3 has 15 residues. CDR1 and CDR2 from the germline V gene are SGDLS and YYNGEE. After removal of 3 bases from V and 4 bases from J, the junction contained 4 bases not matched to a gene. The CDR3 nucleotides are TGTGCCAGCAGCGGCGGACTAGCGGAGTACAATGAGCAGTTCTTC. Translating gives CASSGGLAEYNEQFF.